This is a list of T cell receptor beta chains from one sample in a study of blood T cell repertoires in COVID-19. TCRdb keeps only in-frame clones here, not all; method: immunoSEQ multiplex PCR. Found here are 200,000 to 300,000 clones, 88% of them singletons; the top ten hold roughly 4%. The sample consisted of peripheral blood. Source of these receptors: a man between 60 and 75 years old who had recovered from COVID-19. Each CDR3 is given with its conserved first and last residue.

V	J	CDR3
TRBV6-2/TRBV6-3	TRBJ2-7	CASSYPGPGEQYF
TRBV13	TRBJ1-1	CASSLEGQGVGGTEAFF
TRBV4-2	TRBJ2-5	CASSQEKGARETQYF
TRBV10-1	TRBJ1-4	CASHRGPPEKLFF
TRBV3-1/TRBV3-2	TRBJ2-1	CASSPRGSGTIYNEQFF
TRBV15	TRBJ2-7	CATSRDFGYEQYF
TRBV19	TRBJ1-2	CASRLTFTGTGTGYTF
TRBV6-1	TRBJ1-2	CASGGGGRYGYTF
TRBV6-2/TRBV6-3	TRBJ2-7	CASSYFRGYGEQYF
TRBV5-5	TRBJ1-5	CASSLAWDMGNQPQHF
TRBV9	TRBJ2-1	CASSVGAAGGINEQFF
TRBV7-2	TRBJ2-7	CASVAGTGFYEQYF
TRBV21-1	TRBJ1-2	CASSIVDRGRFGYTF
TRBV7-9	TRBJ1-6	CASSDRDRPDSPLHF
TRBV6-5	TRBJ1-2	CASNPQGANYGYTF
TRBV2	TRBJ2-2	CASILEVGTGELFF
TRBV7-2	TRBJ2-4	CASSSQDIQYF